One sample yielded the 18 T cell receptor beta chains listed below, sequenced in a study of blood T cell repertoires in COVID-19. Repertoires were generated with immunoSEQ multiplex PCR, while TCRdb's copy carries only in-frame clones and drops some. Of 60,000 to 80,000 clones listed, around 89% are singletons. Sequencing was carried out using peripheral blood. The receptors stem from a man in his 60s with acute or convalescent COVID-19.

This clone was recorded only once. DNA of the CDR3: TGCGCCAGCAGTCAAGCGAAGCTGGGGGCGCGGGGAAACACCATATATTTT. Translated, it gives CASSQAKLGARGNTIYF. The rearrangement joins TRBV23-1 to TRBJ1-3; D possibly corresponds to TRBD1 (6 bases). TRBV23-1 is given ORF status, its function remaining uncertain. The CDR3 sequence is 17 residues long. Trimming shortened V by 2 bases and J by 4 bases, and 18 bases separated the two germline ends.

The V and J genes are TRBV5-1 and TRBJ1-6, with 7 bases fitting TRBD1. Trimming took 1 base from V and 8 from J; bases not matched to a gene: 0. This CDR3 region has 13 residues. Germline loops: CDR1 SGHRS, CDR2 YFSETQ. The CDR3 protein is CASSLQGDSPLHF. The CDR3 coding sequence is TGCGCCAGCAGCTTGCAGGGGGATTCACCCCTCCACTTT. Complete variable domain (other parts from reference TRBV5-1 and TRBJ1-6): KAGVTQTPRYLIKTRGQQVTLSCSPISGHRSVSWYQQTPGQGLQFLFEYFSETQRNKGNFPGRFSGRQFSNSRSEMNVSTLELGDSALYLCASSLQGDSPLHFGNGTRLTVT.

The rearrangement links TRBV29-1 to TRBJ1-1; maybe TRBD1 (6 bases). The CDR3 has 12 amino acids. The V end lost 3 bases, the J end lost 7 bases, and 12 bases lay between the germline ends. The germline CDR1 and CDR2 sequences are SQVTM and ANQGSEA. CDR3 protein: CSVDGGFIEAFF. The CDR3 DNA follows: TGCAGCGTTGATGGGGGCTTTATTGAAGCTTTCTTT.

The chain combines TRBV30 with TRBJ2-7; 10 bases align to TRBD1. The CDR3 runs to 14 residues. Trimming cost V 3 bases and J 9 bases; bases outside gene matches: 11. The V gene's germline CDR1 is GTSNPN and CDR2 SVGIG (reference sequence). As DNA, the CDR3 is TGTGCCTGGAGAACGACAGGGGGCGGTGGTAGGCAGTACTTC. Protein sequence: CAWRTTGGGGRQYF.

The chain combines TRBV14 with TRBJ1-3; a weak D match, TRBD1 (6 bases). Per germline, CDR1 SGHDN and CDR2 FVKESK. The germline V and J ends were trimmed by 4 bases and 3 bases, with 13 bases remaining between them. The CDR3 extends over 15 amino acids. In DNA, the CDR3 is TGTGCCAGCAGCCTCCTCCAGGGGCTTGGAAACACCATATATTTT. Protein sequence: CASSLLQGLGNTIYF.

This rearrangement joins TRBV7-3 to TRBJ1-1; maybe TRBD1 (6 bases). The CDR3 extends over 15 amino acids. Trimming took off 5 bases at V and 4 bases at J, with 17 bases between the two ends. Germline loops: CDR1 SGHTA, CDR2 FQGTGA. In nucleotides, the CDR3 is TGTGCCAGCAGCCCGGGGACAAACGTCTTCACTGAAGCTTTCTTT. Translated, it gives CASSPGTNVFTEAFF.

The chain joins TRBV27 to TRBJ2-1; D is possibly TRBD1 (6 bases). CDR1 and CDR2 from the germline V gene are MNHEY and SMNVEV (reference sequence). There are 15 residues in the CDR3. The V end was cut by 6 bases, the J end by 4 bases, with 16 bases between. In DNA, the CDR3 is TGTGCCAGCAGATTACAACAGGGTGGGTACAATGAGCAGTTCTTC. Amino acids: CASRLQQGGYNEQFF.

This chain links TRBV19 with TRBJ2-5, with 9 positions matching TRBD1. Trimming removed 6 bases from V and 5 bases from J; junction bases left unmatched: 4. This CDR3 spans 13 amino acids. From germline, CDR1 is LNHDA and CDR2 SQIVND (reference sequence). CDR3 sequence: CASSRDREETQYF. CDR3 bases: TGTGCCAGTAGCAGGGACAGGGAGGAGACCCAGTACTTC.

The chain links TRBV10-3 to TRBJ1-6, with 9 nucleotides matching TRBD1. Germline CDR1 is ENHRY and CDR2 is SYGVKD. V shed 6 bases and J 8 bases; nucleotides not matched to a gene: 8. The CDR3 sequence is 15 residues long. The CDR3 here is CAIRDTGGTYSPLHF. The CDR3 DNA reads as TGTGCCATCAGAGATACAGGGGGCACGTATTCACCCCTCCACTTT.

This clone was seen just once. The chain has TRBV5-1 and TRBJ1-2, with D maybe TRBD1 (6 bases). V gave up 0 bases and J gave up 4 bases, with 16 bases separating them. The CDR3 runs to 16 residues. Germline CDR1 is SGHRS and CDR2 is YFSETQ. The CDR3 DNA reads TGCGCCAGCAGCTTGGGGCAGGGGAGGGGAAGCTATGGCTACACCTTC. It translates to CASSLGQGRGSYGYTF.

The V gene is TRBV25-1, the J gene TRBJ1-1, with D tentatively TRBD1 (6 bases). CDR1 and CDR2 (germline): MGHDK, SYGVNS. Trimming shortened V by 9 bases and J by 5 bases, and 13 bases separated the two germline ends. The CDR3 extends over 12 amino acids. The CDR3: CASRGIRTEAFF. The CDR3 region has the DNA TGTGCCAGTAGGGGGATTAGGACTGAAGCTTTCTTT.

V is TRBV27 and J is TRBJ1-1, with D perhaps TRBD1 (5 bases). This CDR3 is built from 15 residues. Germline V gene data show CDR1 as MNHEY and CDR2 as SMNVEV (reference sequence). The V gene lost 0 bases and the J gene lost 5 bases, with 13 bases spanning the gap. CDR3: CASSLSAGRQTEAFF. In DNA, the CDR3 is TGTGCCAGCAGTTTATCCGCAGGGCGGCAAACTGAAGCTTTCTTT.

The chain joins TRBV5-1 to TRBJ2-1; 14 nucleotides line up with TRBD2. Germline CDR1 SGHRS, CDR2 YFSETQ. V trimming: 2 bases; J trimming: 7 bases; junction bases outside the gene matches: 8. The CDR3 loop spans 17 amino acids. CDR3 residues: CASSFNPGTSGRNEQFF. The CDR3 DNA is TGCGCCAGCAGCTTCAACCCCGGGACTAGCGGGAGAAATGAGCAGTTCTTC.

The rearrangement joins TRBV24-1 to TRBJ2-1; TRBD1 matches at 9 bases. This CDR3 comprises 13 residues. With V trimmed by 3 bases and J by 15 bases, 8 bases remained unmatched. The germline CDR1 and CDR2 sequences are KGHDR and SFDVKD. The CDR3 DNA sequence: TGTGCCACCAGTGATACCCGGACAGGGGCGCCGTTCTTC. It is translated as CATSDTRTGAPFF.

The chain recombines TRBV30 with TRBJ1-4, with 8 bases that match TRBD1. This CDR3 has 14 amino acids. The germline gives CDR1 GTSNPN, CDR2 SVGIG (reference sequence). V shed 6 bases and J 5 bases; nucleotides not matched to a gene: 8. CDR3 coding DNA: TGTGCCTGCGACCGGACAGGGAGAAATGAAAAACTGTTTTTT. It translates to CACDRTGRNEKLFF.

The chain carries TRBV4-1 and TRBJ2-3; D possibly corresponds to TRBD1 (6 bases). The CDR3 has 16 amino acids. The V end was cut by 0 bases, the J end by 4 bases, with 14 bases between. Looked up from germline, CDR1 is MGHRA and CDR2 is YSYEKL. CDR3 protein: CASSQDPSGVADTQYF. The CDR3 nucleotides read TGCGCCAGCAGCCAAGACCCCTCAGGGGTCGCAGATACGCAGTATTTT.

This chain joins TRBV14 and TRBJ2-3; 10 bases fit TRBD1. The V segment lost 6 bases and the J segment 2 bases; nucleotides outside the gene matches: 5. CDR1 is SGHDN and CDR2 is FVKESK in the germline V gene. This CDR3 has 15 residues. DNA for the CDR3: TGTGCCAGCAGGGCCGGGACAGGGGTCACAGATACGCAGTATTTT. It specifies CASRAGTGVTDTQYF.

This chain connects TRBV11-1 to TRBJ2-5; no reliable D call. CDR1 and CDR2 from the germline V gene are SGHAT and FQDESV (reference sequence). CDR3 length: 16 amino acids. The germline V and J ends were trimmed by 5 bases and 2 bases, with 18 bases remaining between them. The CDR3 nucleotides are TGTGCCAGCAGCCCCCTCCCCCGTCCTCTTCAAGAGACCCAGTACTTC. It codes for CASSPLPRPLQETQYF.